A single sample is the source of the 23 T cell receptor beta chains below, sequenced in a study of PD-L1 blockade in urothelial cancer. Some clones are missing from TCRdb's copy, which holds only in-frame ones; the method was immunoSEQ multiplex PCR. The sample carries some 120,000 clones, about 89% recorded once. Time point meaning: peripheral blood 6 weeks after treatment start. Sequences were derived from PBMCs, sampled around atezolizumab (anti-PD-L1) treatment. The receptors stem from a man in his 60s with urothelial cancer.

DNA of the CDR3: TGTGCCAGCAGCGTAGCAGTAGCGAGTTCTGGAAACACCATATATTTT. It is translated as CASSVAVASSGNTIYF. The chain combines TRBV9 with TRBJ1-3; no firm D call. CDR3 length: 16 residues. The germline V gene has CDR1 SGDLS and CDR2 YYNGEE. V was pared by 0 bases and J by 1 base, with 11 bases between.

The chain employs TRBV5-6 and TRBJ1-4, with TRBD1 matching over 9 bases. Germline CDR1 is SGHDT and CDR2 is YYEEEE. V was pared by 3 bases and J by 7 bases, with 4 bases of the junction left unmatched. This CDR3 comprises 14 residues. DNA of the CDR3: TGTGCCAGCAGCTGGAGACAGGGGGGTGAAAAACTGTTTTTT. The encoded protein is CASSWRQGGEKLFF.

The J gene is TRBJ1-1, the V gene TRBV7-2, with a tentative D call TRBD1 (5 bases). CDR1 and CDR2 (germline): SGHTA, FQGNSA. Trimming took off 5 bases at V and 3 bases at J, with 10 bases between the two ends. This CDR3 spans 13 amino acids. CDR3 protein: CASSGGGYTEAFF. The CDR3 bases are TGTGCCAGCAGCGGGGGGGGGTACACTGAAGCTTTCTTT.

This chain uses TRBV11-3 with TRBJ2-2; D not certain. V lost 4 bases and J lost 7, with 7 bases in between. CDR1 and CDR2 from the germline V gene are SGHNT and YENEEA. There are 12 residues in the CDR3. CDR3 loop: CASSSPYGELFF. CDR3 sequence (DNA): TGTGCCAGCAGCTCCCCCTACGGGGAGCTGTTTTTT.

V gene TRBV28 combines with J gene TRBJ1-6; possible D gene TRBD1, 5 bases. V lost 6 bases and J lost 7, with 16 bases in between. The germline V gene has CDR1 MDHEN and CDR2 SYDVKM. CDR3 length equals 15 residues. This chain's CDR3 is CASRSQQVMNSPLHF. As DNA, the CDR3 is TGTGCCAGCAGGTCACAACAGGTTATGAATTCACCCCTCCACTTT.

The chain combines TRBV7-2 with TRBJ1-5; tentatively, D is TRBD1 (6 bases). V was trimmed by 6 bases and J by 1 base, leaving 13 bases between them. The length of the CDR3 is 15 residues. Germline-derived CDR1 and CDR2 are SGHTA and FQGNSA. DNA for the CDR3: TGTGCCAGCAGTTTCCAGGGGATGAGCAATCAGCCCCAGCATTTT. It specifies CASSFQGMSNQPQHF.

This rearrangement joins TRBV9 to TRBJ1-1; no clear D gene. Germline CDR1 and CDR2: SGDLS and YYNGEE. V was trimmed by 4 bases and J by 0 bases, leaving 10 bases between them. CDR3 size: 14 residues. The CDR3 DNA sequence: TGTGCCAGCAGCCCTACAGCTATGAACACTGAAGCTTTCTTT. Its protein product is CASSPTAMNTEAFF.

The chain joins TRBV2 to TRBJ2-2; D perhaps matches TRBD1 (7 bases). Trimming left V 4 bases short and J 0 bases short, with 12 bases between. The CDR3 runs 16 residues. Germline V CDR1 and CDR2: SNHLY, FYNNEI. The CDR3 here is CASSVQGGANTGELFF. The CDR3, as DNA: TGTGCCAGCAGTGTCCAGGGGGGAGCGAACACCGGGGAGCTGTTTTTT.

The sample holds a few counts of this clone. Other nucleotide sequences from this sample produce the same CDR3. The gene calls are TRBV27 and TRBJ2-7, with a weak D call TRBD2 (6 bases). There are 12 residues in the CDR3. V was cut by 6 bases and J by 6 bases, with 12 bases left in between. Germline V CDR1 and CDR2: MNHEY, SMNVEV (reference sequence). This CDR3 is CASSFGGGEQYF. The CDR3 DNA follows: TGTGCCAGCAGCTTCGGGGGTGGCGAGCAGTACTTC.

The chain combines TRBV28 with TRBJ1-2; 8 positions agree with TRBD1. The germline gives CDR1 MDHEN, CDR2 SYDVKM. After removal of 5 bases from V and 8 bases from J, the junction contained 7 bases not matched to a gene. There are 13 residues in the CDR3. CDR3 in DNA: TGTGCCAGCAGTCAGAGACAGGGGACGGGCTACACCTTC. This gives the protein CASSQRQGTGYTF.

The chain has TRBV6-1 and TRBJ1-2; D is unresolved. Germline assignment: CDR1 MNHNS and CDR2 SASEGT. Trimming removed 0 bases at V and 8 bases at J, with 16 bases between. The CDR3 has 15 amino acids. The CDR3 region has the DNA TGTGCCAGCAGTGAAGCAGCGAACTCGAATAGGGGCTACACCTTC. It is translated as CASSEAANSNRGYTF.

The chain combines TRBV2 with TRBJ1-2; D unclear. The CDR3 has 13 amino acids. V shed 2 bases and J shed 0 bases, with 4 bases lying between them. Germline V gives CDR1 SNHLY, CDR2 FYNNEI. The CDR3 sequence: CASSETTNYGYTF. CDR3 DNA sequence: TGTGCCAGCAGTGAAACAACTAACTATGGCTACACCTTC. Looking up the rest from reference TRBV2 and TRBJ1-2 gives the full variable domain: EPEVTQTPSHQVTQMGQEVILRCVPISNHLYFYWYRQILGQKVEFLVSFYNNEISEKSEIFDDQFSVERPDGSNFTLKIRSTKLEDSAMYFCASSETTNYGYTFGSGTRLTVV.

CDR3 in DNA: TGTGCCAGCAGCCAAAACAGGGGGCCGTACGAGCAGTACTTC. It yields the protein CASSQNRGPYEQYF. This chain uses TRBV14 with TRBJ2-7; 9 nucleotides match TRBD1. The CDR3 has 14 residues. V lost 2 bases and J lost 4; bases outside the gene matches: 3. Germline V lookup: CDR1 SGHDN, CDR2 FVKESK. The whole variable domain, filled in from reference TRBV14 and TRBJ2-7, reads EAGVTQFPSHSVIEKGQTVTLRCDPISGHDNLYWYRRVMGKEIKFLLHFVKESKQDESGMPNNRFLAERTGGTYSTLKVQPAELEDSGVYFCASSQNRGPYEQYFGPGTRLTVT.

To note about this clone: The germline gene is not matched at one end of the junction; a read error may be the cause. The CDR3 sequence is CASSQGPGVEYF. CDR3 bases: TGTGCTAGCAGCCAGGGCCCAGGGGTGGAGTACTTC. V gene TRBV7-7 combines with J gene TRBJ2-5, with TRBD1 as a possible D gene (6 bases). This CDR3 region has 12 residues. CDR1 SSHAT and CDR2 FNYEAQ come from the germline V gene (reference sequence).

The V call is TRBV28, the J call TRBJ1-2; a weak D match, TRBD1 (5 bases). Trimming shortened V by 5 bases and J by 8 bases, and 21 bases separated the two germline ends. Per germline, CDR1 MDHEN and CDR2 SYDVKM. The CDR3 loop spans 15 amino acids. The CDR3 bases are TGTGCCAGCAGTCCGCGACAGACTGTGTTTCGAGGCTACACCTTC. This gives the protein CASSPRQTVFRGYTF.

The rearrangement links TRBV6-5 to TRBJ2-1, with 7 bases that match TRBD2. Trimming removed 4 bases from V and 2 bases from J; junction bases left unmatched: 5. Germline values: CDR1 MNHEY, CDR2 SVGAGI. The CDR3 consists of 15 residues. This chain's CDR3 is CASSSASGPYNEQFF. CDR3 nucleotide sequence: TGTGCCAGCAGTTCCGCTAGCGGCCCCTACAATGAGCAGTTCTTC.

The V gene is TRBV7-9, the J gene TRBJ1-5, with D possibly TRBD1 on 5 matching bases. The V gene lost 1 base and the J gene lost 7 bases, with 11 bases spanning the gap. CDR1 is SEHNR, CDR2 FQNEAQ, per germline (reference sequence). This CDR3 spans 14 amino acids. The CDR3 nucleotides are TGTGCCAGCAGCTTAGATCAGGGCTGGCAGCCCCAGCATTTT. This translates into CASSLDQGWQPQHF.

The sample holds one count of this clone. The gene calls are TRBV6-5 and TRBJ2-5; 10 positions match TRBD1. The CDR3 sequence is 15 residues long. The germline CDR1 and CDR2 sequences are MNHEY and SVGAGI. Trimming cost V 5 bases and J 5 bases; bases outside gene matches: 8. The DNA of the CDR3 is TGTGCCAGCAGTCTCCTGAGGACAGGGGGGGAGACCCAGTACTTC. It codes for CASSLLRTGGETQYF.

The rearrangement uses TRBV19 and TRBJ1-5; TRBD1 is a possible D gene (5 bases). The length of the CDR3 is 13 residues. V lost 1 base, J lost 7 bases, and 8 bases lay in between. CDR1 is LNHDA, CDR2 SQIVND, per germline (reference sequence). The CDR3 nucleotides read TGTGCCAGTAGTATAGGGGGCCCGCAGCCCCAGCATTTT. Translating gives CASSIGGPQPQHF.

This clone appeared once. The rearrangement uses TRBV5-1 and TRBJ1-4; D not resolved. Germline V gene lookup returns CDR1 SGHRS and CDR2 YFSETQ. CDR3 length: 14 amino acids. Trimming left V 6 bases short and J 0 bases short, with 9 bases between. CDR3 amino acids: CASTPDSTNEKLFF. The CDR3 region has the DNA TGCGCCAGCACCCCTGACTCAACTAATGAAAAACTGTTTTTT.

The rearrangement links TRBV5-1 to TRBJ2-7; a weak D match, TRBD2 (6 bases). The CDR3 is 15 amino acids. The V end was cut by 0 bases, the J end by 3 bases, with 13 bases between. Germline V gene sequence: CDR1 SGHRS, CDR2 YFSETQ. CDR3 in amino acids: CASSLGLALDYEQYF. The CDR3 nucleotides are TGCGCCAGCAGCTTGGGCCTAGCGCTAGACTACGAGCAGTACTTC.

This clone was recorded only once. Here the CDR3 reads CASSLHGAGTGGRNIQYF. DNA of the CDR3: TGTGCCAGCAGTTTACATGGAGCCGGGACAGGGGGCAGAAACATTCAGTACTTC. The chain links TRBV27 to TRBJ2-4, with 12 bases matching TRBD1. J lost 6 bases, V lost 2 bases, and 11 bases had no gene match. In germline, CDR1 is MNHEY, CDR2 SMNVEV (reference sequence). This CDR3 has 18 residues.

Here the CDR3 reads CASSLAGTTYEQYF. CDR3 nucleotide sequence: TGTGCCAGCAGCTTGGCGGGGACGACCTACGAGCAGTACTTC. The rearrangement joins TRBV11-2 to TRBJ2-7; the D gene is possibly TRBD2 (6 bases). This CDR3 is built from 14 residues. CDR1 is SGHAT, CDR2 FQNNGV, per germline. The V end lost 3 bases, the J end lost 2 bases, and 11 bases lay between the germline ends.